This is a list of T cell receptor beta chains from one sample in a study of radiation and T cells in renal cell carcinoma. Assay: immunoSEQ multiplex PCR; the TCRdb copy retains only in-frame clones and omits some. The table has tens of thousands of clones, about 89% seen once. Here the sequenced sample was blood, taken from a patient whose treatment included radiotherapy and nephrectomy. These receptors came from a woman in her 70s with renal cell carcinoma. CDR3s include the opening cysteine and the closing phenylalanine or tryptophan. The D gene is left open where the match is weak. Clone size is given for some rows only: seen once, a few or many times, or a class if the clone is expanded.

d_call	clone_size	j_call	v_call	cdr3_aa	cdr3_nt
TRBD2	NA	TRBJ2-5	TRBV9	CASSLAVIGREQYF	TGTGCCAGCAGTTTAGCGGTGATAGGGCGGGAGCAGTACTTC
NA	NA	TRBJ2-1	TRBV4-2	CASSPLNGRTLYNEQFF	TGTGCCAGCAGCCCTCTAAACGGACGGACTTTATACAATGAGCAGTTCTTC
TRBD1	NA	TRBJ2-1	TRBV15	CATSMARQGTEQFF	TGTGCCACCAGCATGGCTAGACAGGGGACTGAGCAGTTCTTC
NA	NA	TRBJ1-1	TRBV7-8	CASSLAGRGNTEAFF	TGTGCCAGCAGCTTAGCGGGGAGGGGGAACACTGAAGCTTTCTTT
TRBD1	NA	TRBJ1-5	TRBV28	CASSSTQGQGNQPQHF	TGTGCCAGCAGTTCCACACAGGGACAGGGCAATCAGCCCCAGCATTTT
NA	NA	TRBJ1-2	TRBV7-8	CASSLRAGSSAGTF	TGTGCCAGCAGCTTAAGGGCAGGGTCCTCCGCGGGCACCTTC
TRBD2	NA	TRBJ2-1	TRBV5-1	CASSLAGGAPHEQFF	TGCGCCAGCAGCCTAGCGGGGGGCGCCCCCCATGAGCAGTTCTTC
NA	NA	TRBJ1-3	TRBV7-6	CASSLGYMNTIYF	TGTGCCAGCAGCTTAGGCTATATGAACACCATATATTTT
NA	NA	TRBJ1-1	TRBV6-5	CASSYTQGPEAFF	TGTGCCAGCAGTTACACACAGGGTCCTGAAGCTTTCTTT
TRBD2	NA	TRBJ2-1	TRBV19	CASSMGSGGNEQFF	TGTGCCAGTAGTATGGGGAGCGGGGGCAATGAGCAGTTCTTC
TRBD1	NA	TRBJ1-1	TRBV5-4	CASSSTGDTEAFF	TGTGCCAGCAGCTCGACAGGGGATACTGAAGCTTTCTTT
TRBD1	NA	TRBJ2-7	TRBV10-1	CASSKDRDRGLYPKSYEQYF	TGCGCCAGCAGCAAAGACCGGGACAGGGGGCTCTATCCTAAATCCTACGAGCAGTACTTC
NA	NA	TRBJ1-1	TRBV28	CASSLLGRNTEAFF	TGTGCCAGCAGTTTACTCGGCAGGAACACTGAAGCTTTCTTT
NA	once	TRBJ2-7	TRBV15	CATSRDSGALSYEQYF	TGTGCCACCAGCAGAGATTCGGGGGCCCTCTCCTACGAGCAGTACTTC
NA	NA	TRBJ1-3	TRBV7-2	CASSRGWRASGNTIYF	TGTGCCAGCAGCCGAGGGTGGAGGGCCTCCGGAAACACCATATATTTT
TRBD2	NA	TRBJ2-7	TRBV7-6	CASSSGTSGAYEQYF	TGTGCCAGCAGTTCTGGGACTAGCGGGGCCTACGAGCAGTACTTC
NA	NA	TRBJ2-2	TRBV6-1	CASSEDTGTGELFF	TGTGCCAGCAGTGAAGATACAGGGACCGGGGAGCTGTTTTTT
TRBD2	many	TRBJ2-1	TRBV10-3	CAIKTSGSNEQFF	TGTGCCATCAAGACTAGCGGGTCCAATGAGCAGTTCTTC
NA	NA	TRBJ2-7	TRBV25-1	CASSEYPQGYEQYF	TGTGCCAGCAGTGAATATCCCCAAGGATACGAGCAGTACTTC
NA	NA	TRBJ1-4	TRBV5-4	CASSSGLSEKLFF	TGTGCCAGCAGCTCAGGACTTAGTGAAAAACTGTTTTTT
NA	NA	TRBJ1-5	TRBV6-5	CATKTPNQPQHF	TGTGCCACCAAGACCCCTAATCAGCCCCAGCATTTT
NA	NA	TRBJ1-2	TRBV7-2	CASSLGPWGYGYTF	TGTGCCAGCAGCTTAGGTCCCTGGGGATATGGCTACACCTTC
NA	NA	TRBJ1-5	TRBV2	CASSEDRGAYQPQHF	TGTGCCAGCAGTGAAGATAGGGGTGCGTATCAGCCCCAGCATTTT
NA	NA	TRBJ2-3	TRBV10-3	CAIRGGVIDTQYF	TGTGCCATCAGAGGGGGGGTGATAGATACGCAGTATTTT
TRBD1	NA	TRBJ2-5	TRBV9	CASTRSGTDQETQYF	TGTGCCAGCACCCGTAGTGGGACAGATCAAGAGACCCAGTACTTC
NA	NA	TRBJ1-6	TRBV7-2	CASSLGGKGNSPLHF	TGTGCCAGCAGCTTGGGAGGGAAGGGTAATTCACCCCTCCACTTT
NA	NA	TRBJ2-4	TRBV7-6	CASSPWGVGAKNIQYF	TGTGCCAGCAGCCCCTGGGGCGTGGGAGCCAAAAACATTCAGTACTTC
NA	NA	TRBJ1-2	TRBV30	CAWTPTGRYGYTF	TGTGCCTGGACTCCGACAGGTCGGTATGGCTACACCTTC
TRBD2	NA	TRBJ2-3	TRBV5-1	CASSLEVRGGTDTQYF	TGCGCCAGCAGCTTGGAGGTGCGGGGGGGAACAGATACGCAGTATTTT
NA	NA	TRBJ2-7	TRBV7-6	CASSLPGRTYEQYF	TGTGCCAGCAGTTTACCGGGACGGACCTACGAGCAGTACTTC
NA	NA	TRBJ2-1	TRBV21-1	CADQTEQFF	TGTGCCGACCAGACAGAGCAGTTCTTC
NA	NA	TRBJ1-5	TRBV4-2	CASSKDGYSNQPQHF	TGTGCCAGCAGCAAGGACGGATATAGCAATCAGCCCCAGCATTTT
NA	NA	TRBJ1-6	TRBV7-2	CASSPGLASSPLHF	TGTGCCAGCAGCCCTGGGTTGGCTAGCTCACCCCTCCACTTT
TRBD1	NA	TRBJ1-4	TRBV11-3	CASSSGQGYEKLFF	TGTGCCAGCAGCTCGGGACAGGGGTATGAAAAACTGTTTTTT
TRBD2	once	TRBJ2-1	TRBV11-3	CASSSWLGAGEANEQFF	TGTGCCAGCAGCTCCTGGCTGGGAGCGGGGGAGGCCAATGAGCAGTTCTTC
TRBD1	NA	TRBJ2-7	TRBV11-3	CASSHSPTPGGEQYF	TGTGCCAGCAGCCATTCCCCGACCCCAGGGGGCGAGCAGTACTTC
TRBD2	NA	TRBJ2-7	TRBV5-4	CASSLRTPTSGGARYEQYF	TGTGCCAGCAGTCTGAGAACCCCAACTAGCGGGGGGGCTCGGTACGAGCAGTACTTC
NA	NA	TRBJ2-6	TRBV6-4	CASSEGGIGGANVLTF	TGTGCCAGCAGTGAAGGCGGGATTGGTGGGGCCAACGTCCTGACTTTC
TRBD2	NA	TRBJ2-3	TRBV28	CASRKTSGATDTQYF	TGTGCCAGCAGGAAGACTAGCGGGGCCACAGATACGCAGTATTTT
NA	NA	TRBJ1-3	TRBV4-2	CASSQDRVGSGSTIYF	TGTGCCAGCAGCCAAGACAGGGTGGGTTCTGGAAGCACCATATATTTT
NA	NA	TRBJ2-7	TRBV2	CASSEVGTVYYEQYF	TGTGCCAGCAGTGAAGTGGGCACGGTGTACTACGAGCAGTACTTC
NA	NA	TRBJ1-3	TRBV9	CASSVVPESSGNTIYF	TGTGCCAGCAGCGTAGTGCCGGAGAGCTCTGGAAACACCATATATTTT
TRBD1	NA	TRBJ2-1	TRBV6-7	CASSSGRGRFRKTYNEQFF	TGTGCCAGCAGTTCTGGCAGGGGGCGATTCCGGAAAACCTACAATGAGCAGTTCTTC
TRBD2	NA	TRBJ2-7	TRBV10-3	CAATRGLAGPYEQYF	TGTGCCGCAACAAGGGGACTAGCGGGTCCCTACGAGCAGTACTTC
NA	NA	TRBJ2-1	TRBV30	CAWSVFGEQFF	TGTGCCTGGAGTGTATTCGGTGAGCAGTTCTTC
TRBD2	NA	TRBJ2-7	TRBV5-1	CASSLAGIGEQYF	TGCGCCAGCAGCCTAGCGGGGATAGGGGAGCAGTACTTC
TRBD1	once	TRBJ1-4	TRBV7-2	CASSSGTGSEKLFF	TGTGCCAGCAGCTCCGGGACAGGGTCTGAAAAACTGTTTTTT
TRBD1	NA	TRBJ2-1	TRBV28	CASNQDRINEQFF	TGTGCCAGCAACCAGGACAGGATTAATGAGCAGTTCTTC